This T cell receptor (beta chain) was identified during a study of T cell responses to AZD1222 COVID-19 vaccine (dated by TCRdb to about 2021). Study-wide context: TCR sequencing was performed for 233 trial participants, of whom around 200 were given two doses of AZD1222 and some 25 were given two doses of MenACWY control vaccine. Trial participants were enrolled by age into subgroups of 18-55, 56-69 and 70-plus years, and roughly 150, 30 and 60 TCR-sequenced participants, respectively, were included in these subgroups. Overall results and qualifications from the work: No day 14 peak-response samples were available, so repertoires were characterized only after the peak T cell response. Reportedly, close to half of the unique spike-specific TCRs recognized epitopes lying outside the regions that are mutated in the B.1.351 and B.1.1.7 variants. The 56-69-year group was small, and its depth increase did not reach significance, likely because of low power. CD4 TCRs associated with the vaccine covered the entire spike protein, and the dominant responses were in regions 160-218 and 743-854. Conclusions about previously exposed vaccinees were limited because only six AZD1222 recipients were SARS-CoV-2 seropositive at baseline. Participants were mostly white British and included more females than males, and it was suggested by the authors that clonal diversity may have been underestimated. Spike-specific TCR breadth and depth rose significantly after two AZD1222 doses compared with day 0 and with MenACWY recipients.

Here V drops 5 bases and J drops 5 bases, and the junction holds 5 bases not matched to any gene. Taken from the germline V gene (reference sequence), the CDR1 and CDR2 loops are LNHDA and SQIVND. The CDR3 runs 14 amino acids, cysteine and phenylalanine included. Only the CDR3 DNA is retained, 42 bases long and in frame from the first base. The CDR3 regions of human TCRbeta chains were analyzed by immunosequencing. In the authors' own workflow: TCRs in the repertoires were matched against a reference library of SARS-CoV-2-specific TCRs that had been generated with the MIRA antigen-specificity platform. Breadth was defined as the fraction of unique TCRs that were SARS-CoV-2-associated, and depth was defined as the fraction of total T cells that were SARS-CoV-2-associated. Using the MIRA data, each spike-specific TCR was mapped to the spike region that the TCR reacts to and placed in a CD4 or CD8 class. Log10-transformed breadth and depth values were compared by one-way ANOVA with Sidak's multiple comparisons tests. Not all clones reach the TCRdb copy of this immuneACCESS table, which keeps in-frame sequences only. Checked studies attribute under half of the gap to unresolved V genes and leave the rest unexplained. Clonal size and the V and J genes are those of that table, whereas D and trimming came from the DNA. This sample's clone table shows around 140,000 clones. Roughly 2% of the sample is in the top ten clones.

For this clone: What this receptor recognizes is not known.

Taken with the paper, the label for time point translates to: baseline before first vaccination. Vaccinee samples were obtained from the UK trials COV001 and COV002, which included a single-blind randomized controlled phase 2/3 trial of AZD1222 (ChAdOx1 nCoV-19) in healthy adults. For TCRbeta chain sequencing, PBMC samples were collected from trial participants at day 0 and at day 28 after the second dose. The rearranged segments are TRBV19 and TRBJ1-5, with TRBD1 identical over 8 junction bases. This clonotype originated in an adult in good health. Sequencing was carried out using peripheral blood. The sequenced DNA is TGTGCCAGTAGTCCCACAGGGGGTTATCAGCCCCAGCATTTT. It codes for CASSPTGGYQPQHF. With the portions outside the CDR3 filled from the reference TRBV19 and TRBJ1-5 genes, the complete variable region becomes DGGITQSPKYLFRKEGQNVTLSCEQNLNHDAMYWYRQDPGQGLRLIYYSQIVNDFQKGDIAEGYSVSREKKESFPLTVTSAQKNPTAFYLCASSPTGGYQPQHFGDGTRLSIL.